These 29 T cell receptor beta chains came from one sample sequenced in a study of blood T cell repertoires in COVID-19. TCRdb's table, derived via immunoSEQ multiplex PCR, lists solely in-frame clones and lacks some. Among over 150,000 clones listed, 87% were seen once. The specimen sequenced was peripheral blood. Receptors originate from a woman aged 55 to 70 who had recovered from COVID-19.

J is TRBJ2-5 and V is TRBV15; D is perhaps TRBD2 (5 bases). Germline V CDR1 and CDR2: LNHNV, YYDKDF (reference sequence). With 3 bases removed from V and 3 bases from J, the gap between germline ends came to 11 bases. This CDR3 has 14 residues. CDR3 protein: CATSRTFGEETQYF. The DNA for the CDR3 is TGTGCCACCAGCAGGACGTTCGGGGAAGAGACCCAGTACTTC. Complete variable domain (other parts from reference TRBV15 and TRBJ2-5): DAMVIQNPRYQVTQFGKPVTLSCSQTLNHNVMYWYQQKSSQAPKLLFHYYDKDFNNEADTPDNFQSRRPNTSFCFLDIRSPGLGDTAMYLCATSRTFGEETQYFGPGTRLLVL.

V and J are TRBV9 and TRBJ1-2, with D perhaps TRBD1 (5 bases). V was clipped by 0 bases and J by 1 base, with 10 bases between them. Germline V lookup: CDR1 SGDLS, CDR2 YYNGEE. This CDR3 region has 15 residues. This CDR3 is CASSVGRGDNYGYTF. The CDR3 DNA reads as TGTGCCAGCAGCGTAGGAAGGGGCGATAACTATGGCTACACCTTC.

V usage is TRBV27 and J usage is TRBJ2-3; D remains unclear. CDR3 size: 12 residues. Trimming pared 5 bases from V and 10 bases from J, leaving 13 bases between. Germline values: CDR1 MNHEY, CDR2 SMNVEV (reference sequence). The CDR3 is CASSPPAGSQYF. The CDR3 region has the DNA TGTGCCAGCAGTCCCCCCGCCGGGTCGCAGTATTTT.

The J gene is TRBJ1-1, the V gene TRBV10-3; D remains unclear. The CDR3 runs to 14 residues. The V end lost 6 bases, the J end lost 6 bases, and 17 bases lay between the germline ends. Germline-derived CDR1 and CDR2 are ENHRY and SYGVKD. The CDR3: CAISSDLGFAEAFF. The CDR3 DNA reads as TGTGCCATCAGCTCGGACTTGGGGTTCGCTGAAGCTTTCTTT.

CDR3 in amino acids: CASSIWPSNQPQHF. The CDR3 DNA reads TGTGCCAGTAGTATTTGGCCAAGCAATCAGCCCCAGCATTTT. This chain uses TRBV19 with TRBJ1-5; the D is unclear. V lost 3 bases, J lost 1 base, and 7 bases lay in between. The CDR3 runs 14 residues. Per germline, CDR1 LNHDA and CDR2 SQIVND (reference sequence).

V and J are TRBV9 and TRBJ2-5; TRBD2 aligns across 13 bases. Germline V gene sequence: CDR1 SGDLS, CDR2 YYNGEE. This CDR3 has 17 residues. Losses at the gene ends were 2 bases for V and 0 bases for J; bases not matched to a gene: 4. DNA for the CDR3: TGTGCCAGCAGCGTGACTAGCGGGGGGCAGTACCAAGAGACCCAGTACTTC. This encodes CASSVTSGGQYQETQYF.

This chain links TRBV6-5 with TRBJ1-3; no clear D gene. CDR3 length: 15 residues. CDR1 and CDR2 from the germline V gene are MNHEY and SVGAGI. Between the trimmed V and J ends, which lost 6 bases and 0 bases, there was a span of 12 bases. Here the CDR3 reads CASRVDFSSGNTIYF. The CDR3 DNA is TGTGCCAGCAGGGTGGACTTCTCCTCTGGAAACACCATATATTTT.

V and J are TRBV28 and TRBJ2-7; TRBD1 might be the D (6 bases). V was trimmed by 6 bases and J by 7 bases, leaving 13 bases between them. The CDR3 covers 12 residues. Germline CDR1 MDHEN, CDR2 SYDVKM. This chain's CDR3 is CASSIPGTEQYF. In DNA form, the CDR3 reads TGTGCCAGCAGCATCCCCGGGACAGAGCAGTACTTC.

The chain recombines TRBV5-1 with TRBJ2-5; a possible D gene is TRBD2 (6 bases). CDR1 and CDR2 (germline): SGHRS, YFSETQ. Between the trimmed V and J ends, which lost 5 bases and 4 bases, there was a span of 15 bases. The length of the CDR3 is 14 residues. CDR3 bases: TGCGCCAGCAGTTCTGGGGGGAGGACAGAGACCCAGTACTTC. This encodes CASSSGGRTETQYF.

The rearrangement uses TRBV11-1 and TRBJ2-7, with 8 bases that match TRBD2. CDR1 is SGHAT, CDR2 FQDESV, per germline (reference sequence). The CDR3 is made up of 14 amino acids. The J segment lost 6 bases and the V segment lost 5 bases, leaving 9 bases of the junction unmatched. CDR3 residues: CASSLRGDSGEQYF. The CDR3 DNA reads as TGTGCCAGCAGCCTGCGGGGGGACTCCGGCGAGCAGTACTTC.

This chain links TRBV3-1 (or the pseudogene TRBV3-2) with TRBJ1-2; possibly TRBD1 for D (5 bases). CDR1 and CDR2 (germline): LGHDT, YNNKEL (reference sequence). CDR3 length: 15 residues. V lost 0 bases and J 4 bases, leaving 12 bases between the germline ends. The CDR3 DNA reads TGTGCCAGCAGCCAAGATCAAGGGGCTGGCTATGGCTACACCTTC. This codes for CASSQDQGAGYGYTF.

This clone was counted a single time. The chain links TRBV18 to TRBJ1-2; D is uncertain. Germline loops: CDR1 KGHSH, CDR2 LQKENI. Trimming removed 2 bases at V and 3 bases at J, with 7 bases between. The CDR3 has 13 residues. The CDR3 loop reads CASSPAGDYGYTF. The CDR3 region has the DNA TGTGCCAGCTCACCAGCCGGAGACTATGGCTACACCTTC.

The chain joins TRBV5-5 to TRBJ1-4, with 9 nucleotides matching TRBD1. Germline trimming cut 1 base from V and 10 bases from J; bases unmatched to any gene: 11. There are 16 residues in the CDR3. Germline CDR1 is SGHKS and CDR2 is YYEKEE (reference sequence). The CDR3 spells CASSLFMTGQGLKLFF. For the CDR3, the DNA is TGTGCCAGCAGCTTGTTTATGACGGGACAGGGCCTAAAACTGTTTTTT.

This chain's CDR3 is CASIMTAGELFF. Here the CDR3 DNA reads TGTGCCAGCATCATGACAGCCGGGGAGCTGTTTTTT. V and J are TRBV2 and TRBJ2-2; weak D call: TRBD1 (5 bases). This CDR3 has 12 residues. Germline lookup yields CDR1 SNHLY and CDR2 FYNNEI. V gave up 7 bases and J gave up 6 bases, with 9 bases separating them.

The gene calls are TRBV7-9 and TRBJ2-1; TRBD1 agrees at 7 bases. J was trimmed by 7 bases and V by 3 bases; bases with no gene match: 6. The length of the CDR3 is 14 residues. Germline lookup yields CDR1 SEHNR and CDR2 FQNEAQ (reference sequence). CDR3 sequence (DNA): TGTGCCAGCAGCTTTATCGGCAGGGGGAATGAGCAGTTCTTC. Translating gives CASSFIGRGNEQFF.

This chain links TRBV7-6 with TRBJ1-6, with 12 bases that match TRBD1. This CDR3 has 15 amino acids. Germline CDR1 SGHVS, CDR2 FNYEAQ. V was pared by 5 bases and J by 9 bases, with 5 bases of the junction left unmatched. The CDR3 DNA sequence: TGTGCCAGCAGCATGGGACAGGGGGCGGCTTCACCCCTCCACTTT. Encoded protein: CASSMGQGAASPLHF.

The CDR3 region is CASSLGGTGWNYFSDDYGYTF. The CDR3 DNA reads as TGTGCCAGCAGCTTAGGGGGGACAGGGTGGAACTACTTTTCGGATGACTATGGCTACACCTTC. The chain couples TRBV7-6 to TRBJ1-2; 9 nucleotides agree with TRBD1. Per the germline V gene, CDR1 is SGHVS and CDR2 is FNYEAQ. The V and J ends lost 1 base and 3 bases, in that order; junction bases with no gene match: 21. The CDR3 is 21 residues long.

The genes are TRBV16 and TRBJ2-7; weak D call: TRBD1 (6 bases). This CDR3 is 15 amino acids long. V lost 4 bases, J lost 2 bases, and 15 bases lay in between. Germline CDR1 KGHSY, CDR2 FQNENV. CDR3 in DNA: TGTGCCAGCAGCCCTCTGGTCGGGACAACCTACGAGCAGTACTTC. Protein product: CASSPLVGTTYEQYF. Filled out from reference TRBV16 and TRBJ2-7, the complete variable domain reads GEEVAQTPKHLVRGEGQKAKLYCAPIKGHSYVFWYQQVLKNEFKFLISFQNENVFDETGMPKERFSAKCLPNSPCSLEIQATKLEDSAVYFCASSPLVGTTYEQYFGPGTRLTVT.

This chain connects TRBV11-2 to TRBJ2-4; TRBD1 matches 8 bases. Germline V lookup: CDR1 SGHAT, CDR2 FQNNGV. V gave up 5 bases and J gave up 6 bases; unmatched junction bases: 6. The CDR3 sequence is 14 residues long. The CDR3, as DNA: TGTGCCAGCAGCGCGGACAGGGTGGGAAACATTCAGTACTTC. Protein sequence: CASSADRVGNIQYF.

This clone was recorded once. This chain connects TRBV2 to TRBJ1-3, with a tentative D call TRBD1 (5 bases). Germline V gene sequence: CDR1 SNHLY, CDR2 FYNNEI. CDR3 length: 16 residues. Between the trimmed V and J ends, which lost 3 bases and 0 bases, there was a span of 12 bases. In nucleotides, the CDR3 is TGTGCCAGCAGTGATATGGTCAGGGTCTCTGGAAACACCATATATTTT. Its translation is CASSDMVRVSGNTIYF.

The chain uses TRBV7-9 and TRBJ2-3; 10 nucleotides match TRBD2. Germline V gene lookup returns CDR1 SEHNR and CDR2 FQNEAQ (reference sequence). The trim removed 4 bases at V and 5 bases at J, leaving 12 bases unmatched. The CDR3 has 17 residues. The CDR3 protein is CASSSGPQRGGLDTQYF. CDR3 DNA: TGTGCCAGCAGCTCCGGGCCTCAGCGGGGGGGATTAGATACGCAGTATTTT.

The chain links TRBV9 to TRBJ1-6, with 7 bases that match TRBD1. The length of the CDR3 is 15 residues. The germline V gene encodes CDR1 SGDLS and CDR2 YYNGEE. J was trimmed by 6 bases and V by 3 bases; bases with no gene match: 6. DNA for the CDR3: TGTGCCAGCAGCGCGACCGGGACAGCTAATTCACCCCTCCACTTT. As protein: CASSATGTANSPLHF.

The V call is TRBV9, the J call TRBJ2-2, with D possibly being TRBD1 (6 bases). The CDR3 covers 15 residues. The germline V gene has CDR1 SGDLS and CDR2 YYNGEE. V was cut by 1 base and J by 2 bases, with 9 bases left in between. The CDR3 protein is CASSVQGGNTGELFF. In nucleotides, the CDR3 is TGTGCCAGCAGCGTACAAGGGGGTAACACCGGGGAGCTGTTTTTT.

The chain joins TRBV5-4 to TRBJ1-5; TRBD1 is a possible D gene (6 bases). Germline loops: CDR1 SGHNT, CDR2 YYREEE (reference sequence). V was shortened by 4 bases and J by 3 bases, with 14 bases between the two germline ends. The CDR3 has 15 residues. The CDR3 DNA is TGTGCCAGCAGCCCCGGGGGGGGCGACAATCAGCCCCAGCATTTT. Translation gives CASSPGGGDNQPQHF.

The V call is TRBV19, the J call TRBJ1-2; maybe TRBD1 (5 bases). Germline V gene lookup returns CDR1 LNHDA and CDR2 SQIVND (reference sequence). The CDR3 is made up of 15 amino acids. V lost 3 bases to trimming and J lost 4 bases, with 15 bases between them. DNA of the CDR3: TGTGCCAGTAGTATCCAAACAGGTTCGATCTATGGCTACACCTTC. Its translation is CASSIQTGSIYGYTF.

This CDR3 is CASSYPGQDSEQYF. DNA of the CDR3: TGTGCCAGCAGTTACCCCGGACAGGACAGTGAGCAGTACTTC. The chain links TRBV6-6 to TRBJ2-7, with TRBD1 matching over 7 bases. This CDR3 is 14 amino acids long. V lost 2 bases to trimming and J lost 7 bases; unmatched junction nucleotides: 8. Germline CDR1 reads MNHNY; CDR2 reads SVGAGI (reference sequence).

The chain carries TRBV2 and TRBJ2-7; possible D gene TRBD1, 5 bases. This CDR3 has 16 amino acids. V was trimmed by 6 bases and J by 0 bases, leaving 18 bases between them. Per germline, CDR1 SNHLY and CDR2 FYNNEI. The CDR3 loop reads CASSGGGRALSYEQYF. As DNA, the CDR3 is TGTGCCAGCAGCGGCGGTGGCAGGGCCCTCTCCTACGAGCAGTACTTC.

Here the CDR3 reads CASSPFGSGAQYEQYF. The CDR3 DNA reads as TGTGCCAGCTCACCATTCGGTTCAGGGGCCCAATACGAGCAGTACTTC. J is TRBJ2-7 and V is TRBV18, with a weak D call TRBD1 (6 bases). CDR1 and CDR2 from the germline V gene are KGHSH and LQKENI. V gave up 2 bases and J gave up 4 bases, with 18 bases separating them. The CDR3 covers 16 residues.

The V and J genes are TRBV7-3 and TRBJ1-2, with TRBD1 as a possible D gene (5 bases). CDR3 length: 13 residues. CDR1 and CDR2 (germline): SGHTA, FQGTGA. The V end was cut by 2 bases, the J end by 8 bases, with 12 bases between. CDR3 region: CASSLSGLGGYTF. The CDR3 region has the DNA TGTGCCAGCAGCTTATCAGGGCTTGGAGGCTACACCTTC.